Judged by abundance, the clone carrying this T cell receptor (beta chain) is medium-sized. The CDR3 runs 16 residues. CDR1 MNHEY and CDR2 SVGAGI come from the germline V gene. Trimming removed 0 bases from V and 7 bases from J, with 13 bases in between. The source of the sample is a study of CD8 T cells in Susac syndrome. RNA was extracted with the RNeasy kit, and a quantity of 0.5 to 1 ug was reverse transcribed using random hexamers. TCRdb re-analysed the immunoSEQ multiplex PCR reads in MiXCR, keeping a single row per CDR3 protein. The top ten clones hold under 1% of a sample with tens of thousands of distinct CDR3 sequences, about 93% of them seen once. While CD8+ and CD4+ T cells were isolated negatively, TEMRA cells were enriched by FACS.

The origin of this receptor is a human donor with Susac syndrome. The genes are TRBV6-5 and TRBJ1-6; tentative D call: TRBD1 (5 bases). The sequenced sample consisted of CD8+ T cells from PBMCs. The CDR3 region is CASSYSEGRVNSPLHF. DNA for the CDR3: TGTGCCAGCAGTTACTCGGAGGGCAGGGTGAATTCACCCCTCCACTTT.